These 17 T cell receptor beta chains were all obtained from the same sample, sequenced in a study of shared clonotypes between healthy human individuals. TCRdb's table, derived via immunoSEQ multiplex PCR, lists solely in-frame clones and lacks some. The table lists under 2,500,000 clones, approximately 96% of them singletons. The specimen was naive CD4+ T cells sorted from blood. Indicated subset: CD45RA+ positively selected. These receptors were obtained from a man between 18 and 35 years old in good health.

The CDR3 bases are TGCGCCAGCAGCCAAGAGGCTAGCGGGAGGGTAAGCTCCTACGAGCAGTACTTC. Translation gives CASSQEASGRVSSYEQYF. The chain joins TRBV4-1 to TRBJ2-7; TRBD2 matches 12 bases. The CDR3 covers 18 residues. Germline V gene sequence: CDR1 MGHRA, CDR2 YSYEKL. V was clipped by 0 bases and J by 0 bases; unmatched bases: 6.

The CDR3 sequence is CASSDRANSPLHF. CDR3 sequence (DNA): TGTGCCAGCAGTGACAGGGCTAATTCACCCCTCCACTTT. The chain carries TRBV27 and TRBJ1-6, with 7 nucleotides matching TRBD1. CDR1 MNHEY and CDR2 SMNVEV come from the germline V gene (reference sequence). V lost 5 bases and J lost 6; bases outside the gene matches: 1. The CDR3 covers 13 residues.

This rearrangement joins TRBV11-2 to TRBJ2-7; tentatively, D is TRBD1 (5 bases). Trimming took 3 bases from V and 6 from J, leaving 12 bases between them. CDR3 length equals 13 residues. Germline V lookup: CDR1 SGHAT, CDR2 FQNNGV. The CDR3 DNA follows: TGTGCCAGCAGCTTTGCGATTGACAGCGAGCAGTACTTC. Residues: CASSFAIDSEQYF.

The CDR3 DNA reads TGTGCCAGCAAGGGGGGACAGGGGGCCTACGAGCAGTACTTC. Translation gives CASKGGQGAYEQYF. V gene TRBV6-1 combines with J gene TRBJ2-7; 11 nucleotides agree with TRBD1. Germline-derived CDR1 and CDR2 are MNHNS and SASEGT. This CDR3 is built from 14 residues. The ends lost 7 bases at V and 2 bases at J; junction bases unmatched: 4.

The genes are TRBV7-2 and TRBJ1-6; a possible D gene is TRBD1 (5 bases). This CDR3 contains 14 residues. Germline loops: CDR1 SGHTA, CDR2 FQGNSA. V was shortened by 5 bases and J by 7 bases, with 12 bases between the two germline ends. Written as DNA, the CDR3 is TGTGCCAGCAGCGCAGGGAGGAACAATTCACCCCTCCACTTT. Protein product: CASSAGRNNSPLHF.

The gene calls are TRBV5-4 and TRBJ2-3; D uncertain. The CDR3 sequence is 14 residues long. Trimming took 5 bases from V and 5 from J, leaving 15 bases between them. Germline-derived CDR1 and CDR2 are SGHNT and YYREEE (reference sequence). The CDR3 DNA sequence: TGTGCCAGCAGTCTAGGCTCCGTAGGAGATACGCAGTATTTT. Protein sequence: CASSLGSVGDTQYF.

This chain links TRBV10-3 with TRBJ2-7; D is ambiguous. This CDR3 has 14 residues. The V end was cut by 10 bases, the J end by 6 bases, with 22 bases between. The germline CDR1 and CDR2 sequences are ENHRY and SYGVKD. This CDR3 reads CARCPGANLVEQYF. DNA of the CDR3: TGTGCCAGATGTCCGGGTGCAAACCTTGTCGAGCAGTACTTC.

The chain recombines TRBV2 with TRBJ2-1; 13 bases align to TRBD2. The CDR3 has 16 amino acids. Looked up from germline, CDR1 is SNHLY and CDR2 is FYNNEI. Trimming cost V 2 bases and J 7 bases; bases outside gene matches: 5. The CDR3 sequence is CASSENMGLAGNEQFF. CDR3 sequence (DNA): TGTGCCAGCAGTGAAAATATGGGACTAGCGGGGAATGAGCAGTTCTTC.

The rearrangement uses TRBV4-1 and TRBJ1-5; the D is unclear. The CDR3 has 13 amino acids. CDR1 and CDR2 from the germline V gene are MGHRA and YSYEKL. V was clipped by 1 base and J by 6 bases, with 7 bases between them. This CDR3 reads CASSQGEGQPQHF. The CDR3 nucleotides are TGCGCCAGCAGCCAAGGGGAAGGTCAGCCCCAGCATTTT.

The chain joins TRBV11-2 to TRBJ1-6; 12 positions agree with TRBD1. V lost 4 bases, J lost 8 bases, and 3 bases stayed unmatched. Germline V gene data show CDR1 as SGHAT and CDR2 as FQNNGV. The CDR3 covers 15 residues. For the CDR3, the DNA is TGTGCCAGCAGCTCGGGGACAGGGGGCCATTCACCCCTCCACTTT. Encoded protein: CASSSGTGGHSPLHF.

The rearrangement links TRBV4-3 to TRBJ1-5; no clear D. The V gene's germline CDR1 is LGHNA and CDR2 YSLEER. The germline V and J ends were trimmed by 1 base and 5 bases, with 6 bases remaining between them. This CDR3 has 13 amino acids. The CDR3 is CASSQGRDQPQHF. The DNA for the CDR3 is TGCGCCAGCAGCCAAGGACGGGATCAGCCCCAGCATTTT.

This chain connects TRBV27 to TRBJ1-6; D is undetermined. The CDR3 runs 13 residues. The germline V and J ends were trimmed by 7 bases and 7 bases, with 11 bases remaining between them. CDR1 MNHEY and CDR2 SMNVEV come from the germline V gene (reference sequence). This chain's CDR3 is CASKEFPNSPLHF. CDR3 nucleotide sequence: TGTGCCAGCAAGGAATTCCCAAATTCACCCCTCCACTTT.

The DNA for the CDR3 is TGCGCCAGCAGCCAAGGGGATAGCGGGAGGGCCAACGAGCAGTTCTTC. Its translation is CASSQGDSGRANEQFF. V and J are TRBV4-3 and TRBJ2-1; the match to TRBD2 covers 11 bases. V gave up 1 base and J gave up 10 bases; unmatched junction bases: 9. Germline V CDR1 and CDR2: LGHNA, YSLEER. The CDR3 contains 16 residues.

The J gene is TRBJ1-5, the V gene TRBV19; D possibly corresponds to TRBD1 (5 bases). Looked up from germline, CDR1 is LNHDA and CDR2 is SQIVND (reference sequence). The CDR3 has 16 residues. The V end was cut by 4 bases, the J end by 1 base, with 14 bases between. The chain's CDR3 is CASSKRGLESNQPQHF. CDR3 in DNA: TGTGCCAGTAGTAAACGGGGCCTAGAGAGCAATCAGCCCCAGCATTTT.

The chain uses TRBV5-1 and TRBJ1-3; 7 positions match TRBD1. After removal of 2 bases from V and 4 bases from J, the junction contained 6 bases not matched to a gene. Germline V gene lookup returns CDR1 SGHRS and CDR2 YFSETQ. The CDR3 totals 15 residues. DNA for the CDR3: TGCGCCAGCAGCTTCAGGACAGGACGGGGAAACACCATATATTTT. Amino acids: CASSFRTGRGNTIYF.

V and J are TRBV28 and TRBJ2-7; TRBD1 might be the D (6 bases). Trimming removed 3 bases from V and 0 bases from J, with 12 bases in between. CDR3 length equals 15 residues. CDR1 and CDR2 (germline): MDHEN, SYDVKM. CDR3 region: CASSLKRQVSYEQYF. The CDR3 bases are TGTGCCAGCAGTTTGAAGAGACAGGTCTCCTACGAGCAGTACTTC.

This chain joins TRBV5-1 and TRBJ2-7; 10 nucleotides line up with TRBD1. V lost 4 bases and J lost 3; bases outside the gene matches: 13. The germline V gene encodes CDR1 SGHRS and CDR2 YFSETQ. This CDR3 has 17 amino acids. The CDR3: CASSPGTGDPLNYEQYF. The CDR3 DNA follows: TGCGCCAGCAGCCCAGGGACAGGGGATCCCCTAAACTACGAGCAGTACTTC.